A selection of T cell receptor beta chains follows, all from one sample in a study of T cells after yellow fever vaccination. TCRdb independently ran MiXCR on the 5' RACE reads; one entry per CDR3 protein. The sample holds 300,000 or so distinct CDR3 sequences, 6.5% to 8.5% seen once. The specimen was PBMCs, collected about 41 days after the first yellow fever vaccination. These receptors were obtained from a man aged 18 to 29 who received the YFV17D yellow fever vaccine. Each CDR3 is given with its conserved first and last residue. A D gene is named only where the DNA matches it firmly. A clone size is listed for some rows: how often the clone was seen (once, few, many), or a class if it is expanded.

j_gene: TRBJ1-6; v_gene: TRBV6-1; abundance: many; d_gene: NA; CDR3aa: CASSKTENSPLHF; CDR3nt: TGTGCCAGCAGTAAGACGGAGAATTCACCCCTCCACTTT
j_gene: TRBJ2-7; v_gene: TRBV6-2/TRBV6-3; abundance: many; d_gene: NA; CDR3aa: CASSYPGYRDEQYF; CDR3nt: TGTGCCAGCAGTTACCCCGGGTATAGGGACGAGCAGTACTTC
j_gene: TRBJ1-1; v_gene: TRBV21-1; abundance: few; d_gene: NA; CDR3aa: CAVGSRLNTEAFF; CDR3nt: TGTGCCGTCGGTTCGAGATTGAACACTGAAGCTTTCTTT
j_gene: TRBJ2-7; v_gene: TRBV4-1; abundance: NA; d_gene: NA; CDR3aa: CASSQDYKEAYEQYF; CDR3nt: TGCGCCAGCAGCCAAGATTACAAGGAAGCCTACGAGCAGTACTTC
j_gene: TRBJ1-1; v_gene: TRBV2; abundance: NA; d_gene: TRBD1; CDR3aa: CASSTAGTVLNAFF; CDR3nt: TGTGCCAGCTCGACGGCAGGGACAGTCCTTAATGCTTTCTTT
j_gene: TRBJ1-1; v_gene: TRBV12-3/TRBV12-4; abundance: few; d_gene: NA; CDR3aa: CASSSMLEAFF; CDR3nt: TGTGCCAGCAGTTCCATGCTGGAAGCTTTCTTT
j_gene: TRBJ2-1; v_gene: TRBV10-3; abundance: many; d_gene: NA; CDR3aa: CAISPDQINEQFF; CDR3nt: TGTGCCATCAGTCCAGACCAAATAAATGAACAGTTCTTC
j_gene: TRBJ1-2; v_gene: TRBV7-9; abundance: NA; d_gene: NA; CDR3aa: CASSLGGGFYGYTF; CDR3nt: TGTGCCAGCAGCTTAGGTGGCGGTTTCTATGGCTACACCTTC
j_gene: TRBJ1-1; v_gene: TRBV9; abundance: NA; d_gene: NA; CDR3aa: CASSVAPGRRTEAFF; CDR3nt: TGTGCCAGCAGCGTAGCTCCGGGGCGACGCACTGAAGCTTTCTTT
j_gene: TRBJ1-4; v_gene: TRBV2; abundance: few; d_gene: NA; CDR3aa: CASSPYATNEKLFF; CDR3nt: TGTGCCAGCAGCCCTTATGCAACTAATGAAAAACTGTTTTTT
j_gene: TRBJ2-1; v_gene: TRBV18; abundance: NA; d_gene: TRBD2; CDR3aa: CASSPGTSPDEQFF; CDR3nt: TGTGCCAGCTCACCCGGGACTAGCCCCGATGAGCAGTTCTTC
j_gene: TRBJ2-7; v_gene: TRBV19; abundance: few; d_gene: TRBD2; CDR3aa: CASSMELAGFYEQYF; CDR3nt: TGTGCCAGTAGTATGGAACTAGCGGGGTTCTACGAGCAGTACTTC
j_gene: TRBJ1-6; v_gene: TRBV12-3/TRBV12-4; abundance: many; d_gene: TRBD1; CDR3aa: CASSLDYRGPPLHF; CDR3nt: TGTGCCAGCAGTTTAGACTACAGGGGCCCACCCCTCCACTTT
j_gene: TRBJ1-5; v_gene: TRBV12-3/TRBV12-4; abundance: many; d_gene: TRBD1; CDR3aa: CASSLGTGGGNQPQHF; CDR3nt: TGTGCCAGCAGTTTAGGGACAGGGGGCGGCAATCAGCCCCAGCATTTT
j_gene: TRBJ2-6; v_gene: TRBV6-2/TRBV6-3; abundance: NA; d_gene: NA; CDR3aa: CASSVHRDPGANVLTF; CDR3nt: TGTGCCAGCAGTGTCCACAGGGATCCCGGGGCCAACGTCCTGACTTTC
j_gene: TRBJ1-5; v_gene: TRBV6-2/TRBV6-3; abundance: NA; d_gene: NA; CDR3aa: CASSRTLTNQPQHF; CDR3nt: TGTGCCAGCAGCCGGACTCTGACCAATCAGCCCCAGCATTTT
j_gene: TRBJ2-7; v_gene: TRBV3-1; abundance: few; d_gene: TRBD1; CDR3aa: CASSQVLTGVEQYF; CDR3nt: TGTGCCAGCAGCCAAGTCCTTACAGGGGTCGAGCAGTACTTC
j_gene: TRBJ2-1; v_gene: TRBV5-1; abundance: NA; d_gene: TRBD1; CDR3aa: CASSPSGGLTYNEQFF; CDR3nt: TGCGCCAGCAGCCCTTCAGGGGGCCTCACCTACAATGAGCAGTTCTTC
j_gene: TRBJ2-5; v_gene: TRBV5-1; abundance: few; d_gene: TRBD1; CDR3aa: CASSSPLDRAQETQYF; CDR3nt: TGCGCCAGCAGCTCCCCACTGGACAGGGCACAAGAGACCCAGTACTTC
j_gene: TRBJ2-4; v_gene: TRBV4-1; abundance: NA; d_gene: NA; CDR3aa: CASSQARGGLAKNIQYF; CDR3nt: TGCGCCAGCAGCCAAGCCCGGGGTGGACTAGCCAAAAACATTCAGTACTTC
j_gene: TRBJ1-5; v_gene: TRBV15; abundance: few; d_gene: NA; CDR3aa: CATSTGEPSQPQHF; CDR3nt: TGTGCCACCAGCACGGGGGAGCCCAGTCAGCCCCAGCATTTT
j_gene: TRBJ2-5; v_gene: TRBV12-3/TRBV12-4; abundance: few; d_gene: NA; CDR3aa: CASSPYRGAGYF; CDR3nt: TGTGCCAGCAGTCCCTACCGGGGCGCGGGGTACTTC
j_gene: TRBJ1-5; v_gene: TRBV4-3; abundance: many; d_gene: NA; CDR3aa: CASSQAPGEQPQHF; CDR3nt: TGCGCCAGCAGCCAAGCTCCCGGGGAGCAGCCCCAGCATTTT
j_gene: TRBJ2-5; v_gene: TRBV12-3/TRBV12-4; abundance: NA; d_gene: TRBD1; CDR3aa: CASGPDRGYQETQYF; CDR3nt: TGTGCCAGCGGGCCGGACAGGGGATATCAAGAGACCCAGTACTTC
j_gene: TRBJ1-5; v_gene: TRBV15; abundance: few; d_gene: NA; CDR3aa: CATSRDRGENQPQHF; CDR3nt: TGTGCCACCAGCAGAGATCGCGGGGAGAATCAGCCCCAGCATTTT
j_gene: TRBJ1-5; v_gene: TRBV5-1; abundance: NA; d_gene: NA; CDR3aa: CASSSGAKGNQPQHF; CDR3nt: TGCGCCAGCAGTTCCGGCGCCAAGGGCAATCAGCCCCAGCATTTT
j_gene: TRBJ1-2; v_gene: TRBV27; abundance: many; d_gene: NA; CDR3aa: CASATPGAYTYTF; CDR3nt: TGTGCCAGCGCCACCCCAGGGGCCTATACCTACACCTTC
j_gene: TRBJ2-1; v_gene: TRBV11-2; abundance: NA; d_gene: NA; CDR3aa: CASSRQGSERGAYNEQFF; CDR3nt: TGTGCCAGCAGCAGACAGGGGTCGGAGCGGGGGGCCTACAATGAGCAGTTCTTC
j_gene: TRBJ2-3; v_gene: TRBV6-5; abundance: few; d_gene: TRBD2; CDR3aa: CASSYSSGGYTDTQYF; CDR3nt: TGTGCCAGCAGTTACAGTAGCGGGGGGTACACAGATACGCAGTATTTT
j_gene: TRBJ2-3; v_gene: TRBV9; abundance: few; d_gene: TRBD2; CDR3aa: CASSVGSGGTDTQYF; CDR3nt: TGTGCCAGCAGCGTAGGTAGCGGGGGGACAGATACGCAGTATTTT
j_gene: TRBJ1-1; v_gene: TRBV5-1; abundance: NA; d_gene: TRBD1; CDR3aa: CASSSGTGSYTEAFF; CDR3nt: TGCGCCAGCAGCTCCGGGACAGGGTCGTACACTGAAGCTTTCTTT
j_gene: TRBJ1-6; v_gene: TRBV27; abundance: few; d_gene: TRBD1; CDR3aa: CASNTAGGASPLHF; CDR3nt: TGTGCCAGCAATACCGCAGGGGGTGCTTCACCCCTCCACTTT
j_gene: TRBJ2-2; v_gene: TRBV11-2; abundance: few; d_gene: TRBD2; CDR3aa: CASSSPRTSGGARYTGELFF; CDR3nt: TGTGCCAGCAGCTCCCCTAGGACTAGCGGGGGAGCGAGGTACACCGGGGAGCTGTTTTTT
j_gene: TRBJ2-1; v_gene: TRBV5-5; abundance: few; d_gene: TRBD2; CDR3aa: CASSALAGGQYNEQFF; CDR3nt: TGTGCCAGCAGCGCACTAGCGGGGGGTCAATACAATGAGCAGTTCTTC
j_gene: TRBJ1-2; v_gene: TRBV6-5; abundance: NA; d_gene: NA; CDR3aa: CASSYSAKGYGYTF; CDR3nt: TGTGCCAGCAGTTACTCCGCGAAGGGCTATGGCTACACCTTC
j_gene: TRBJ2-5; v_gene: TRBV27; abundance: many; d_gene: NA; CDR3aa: CASSLSRREETQYF; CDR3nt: TGTGCCAGCAGTTTATCCCGCAGGGAAGAGACCCAGTACTTC
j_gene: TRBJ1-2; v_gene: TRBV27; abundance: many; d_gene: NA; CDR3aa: CASSLTYSNYGYTF; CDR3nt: TGTGCCAGCAGTTTGACCTACAGTAACTATGGCTACACCTTC
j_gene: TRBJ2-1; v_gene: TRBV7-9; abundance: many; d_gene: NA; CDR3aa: CASSLGQISYNEQFF; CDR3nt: TGTGCCAGCAGCTTAGGTCAGATCTCCTACAATGAGCAGTTCTTC
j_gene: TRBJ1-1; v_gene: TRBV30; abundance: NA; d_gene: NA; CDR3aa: CAWSFGFMNTEAFF; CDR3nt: TGTGCCTGGTCCTTTGGTTTCATGAACACTGAAGCTTTCTTT
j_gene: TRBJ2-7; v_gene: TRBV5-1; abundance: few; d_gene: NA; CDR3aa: CASSLDNKYEQYF; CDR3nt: TGCGCCAGCAGCTTGGATAACAAATACGAGCAGTACTTC
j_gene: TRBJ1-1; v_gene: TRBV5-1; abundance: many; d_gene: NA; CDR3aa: CASSLETWGTEAFF; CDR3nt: TGCGCCAGCAGCTTGGAAACATGGGGGACTGAAGCTTTCTTT
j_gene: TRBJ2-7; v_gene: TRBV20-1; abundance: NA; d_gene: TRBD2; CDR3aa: CSARDGWASGLASEQYF; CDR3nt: TGCAGTGCTAGAGATGGCTGGGCTTCGGGACTAGCTTCCGAGCAGTACTTC
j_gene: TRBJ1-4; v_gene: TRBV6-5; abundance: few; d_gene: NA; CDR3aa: CASSYSQGATNEKLFF; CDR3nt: TGTGCCAGCAGTTACTCCCAGGGAGCAACTAATGAAAAACTGTTTTTT
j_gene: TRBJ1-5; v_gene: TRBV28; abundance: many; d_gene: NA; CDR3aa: CASSLFGQDLSNQPQHF; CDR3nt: TGTGCCAGCAGTTTATTCGGCCAGGACCTTAGCAATCAGCCCCAGCATTTT
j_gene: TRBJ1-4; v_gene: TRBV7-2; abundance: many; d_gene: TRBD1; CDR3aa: CASSEQGFGEKLFF; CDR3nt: TGTGCCAGCAGCGAACAGGGGTTCGGTGAAAAACTGTTTTTT
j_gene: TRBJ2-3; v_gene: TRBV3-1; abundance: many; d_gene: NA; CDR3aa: CASSPGGGAGTDTQYF; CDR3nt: TGTGCCAGCAGCCCCGGTGGGGGGGCGGGCACAGATACGCAGTATTTT
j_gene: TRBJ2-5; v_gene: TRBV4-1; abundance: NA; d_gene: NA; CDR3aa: CASSRGWGQETQYF; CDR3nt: TGCGCCAGCAGTCGTGGATGGGGTCAAGAGACCCAGTACTTC
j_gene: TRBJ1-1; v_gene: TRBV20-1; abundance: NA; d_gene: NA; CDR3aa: CSARNPIGGTEAFF; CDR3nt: TGCAGTGCTAGGAACCCCATAGGGGGCACTGAAGCTTTCTTT
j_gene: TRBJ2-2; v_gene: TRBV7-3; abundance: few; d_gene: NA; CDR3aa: CASSLSGSNTGELFF; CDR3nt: TGTGCCAGCAGCTTAAGCGGCAGTAACACCGGGGAGCTGTTTTTT
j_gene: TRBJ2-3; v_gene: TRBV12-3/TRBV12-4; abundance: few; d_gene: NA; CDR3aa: CASSLNQGTDTQYF; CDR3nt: TGTGCCAGCAGTTTAAACCAGGGGACAGATACGCAGTATTTT
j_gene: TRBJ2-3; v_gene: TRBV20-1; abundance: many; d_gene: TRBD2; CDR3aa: CSANPLAGGTTDTQYF; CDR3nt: TGCAGTGCTAACCCCCTAGCGGGGGGTACCACAGATACGCAGTATTTT
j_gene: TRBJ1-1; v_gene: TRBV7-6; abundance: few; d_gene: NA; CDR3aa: CASSLEPALNTEAFF; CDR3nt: TGTGCCAGCAGCTTAGAGCCAGCGTTGAACACTGAAGCTTTCTTT
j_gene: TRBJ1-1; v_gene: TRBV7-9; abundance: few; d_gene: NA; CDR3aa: CASSLARRVGNTEAFF; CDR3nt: TGTGCCAGCAGCTTAGCGCGGAGGGTCGGGAACACTGAAGCTTTCTTT
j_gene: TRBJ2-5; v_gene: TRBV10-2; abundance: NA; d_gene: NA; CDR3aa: CASREPSLETQYF; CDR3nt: TGCGCCAGCAGAGAACCGAGCCTAGAGACCCAGTACTTC